This T cell receptor (beta chain) was recovered during a study of neurological immune-mediated disorders. Study-wide points: No CDR3 amino acid sequences were shared by expanded clones across subjects, suggesting private repertoires in all groups. Multiple sclerosis was found to have the least TCR clonal expansion, below healthy controls, and HTLV-1-associated myelopathy the most.

Time point given: longitudinal time-point 3. With V trimmed by 5 bases and J by 6 bases, 8 bases remained unmatched. CDR3 length equals 14 residues. Germline assignment: CDR1 SGHRS and CDR2 YFSETQ. 5'RACE generated cDNA with 10-nucleotide random UMIs. A single record per CDR3 protein comes from TCRdb applying MiXCR to the 5' RACE reads. This table holds fewer than 50,000 distinct CDR3 sequences, about an eighth found once. This clonotype was counted ten times or more. Its specificity is not known. The chain links TRBV5-1 to TRBJ2-7, with TRBD1 identical over 10 bases. Sequencing was carried out using PBMCs. The TCR sequence derives from a male donor with HTLV-1-associated myelopathy (HAM/TSP). The CDR3, as DNA: TGCGCCAGCAGTCTGCCGGGACAGGGGAGCGAGCAGTACTTC. This encodes CASSLPGQGSEQYF. The full variable domain, completed using reference TRBV5-1 and TRBJ2-7, is KAGVTQTPRYLIKTRGQQVTLSCSPISGHRSVSWYQQTPGQGLQFLFEYFSETQRNKGNFPGRFSGRQFSNSRSEMNVSTLELGDSALYLCASSLPGQGSEQYFGPGTRLTVT.